This is a list of T cell receptor beta chains from one sample in a study of blood T cell repertoires in COVID-19. Assay: immunoSEQ multiplex PCR; the TCRdb copy retains only in-frame clones and omits some. The top ten hold around 6.1% of the sample, which has 150,000 or so clones, around 87% seen once. Sequencing used peripheral blood. The receptor set was obtained from an older man with acute or convalescent COVID-19. Both conserved end residues are part of each CDR3. Each record gives: clone size, D gene, CDR3 length, J gene, V gene, CDR3 DNA, CDR3 protein. D genes are given only for firm matches. Expanded clones are given a class, and other clones once, few, many or no size at all.

clone_size: .
d_call: TRBD1
cdr3_length: 16
j_call: TRBJ1-2
v_call: TRBV9
cdr3_nt: TGTGCCAGCAGCGTAGTCGAGACAGGGGGTTTCTATGGCTACACCTTC
cdr3_aa: CASSVVETGGFYGYTF

clone_size: .
d_call: .
cdr3_length: 13
j_call: TRBJ1-2
v_call: TRBV5-4
cdr3_nt: TGTGCCAGCAGCTTGGAAGGGAGTTATCGCTACACCTTC
cdr3_aa: CASSLEGSYRYTF

clone_size: .
d_call: .
cdr3_length: 13
j_call: TRBJ2-7
v_call: TRBV4-2
cdr3_nt: TGTGCCAGCAGCCAAGCCGGGGGAGACGAGCAGTACTTC
cdr3_aa: CASSQAGGDEQYF

clone_size: few
d_call: TRBD1
cdr3_length: 14
j_call: TRBJ2-3
v_call: TRBV6-5
cdr3_nt: TGTGCCAGCCGACAGGGGATTAAGGCAGATACGCAGTATTTT
cdr3_aa: CASRQGIKADTQYF

clone_size: .
d_call: TRBD1
cdr3_length: 13
j_call: TRBJ1-5
v_call: TRBV6-4
cdr3_nt: TGTGCCAGCAGTGGGGGACAGAATCAGCCCCAGCATTTT
cdr3_aa: CASSGGQNQPQHF

clone_size: few
d_call: .
cdr3_length: 16
j_call: TRBJ2-3
v_call: TRBV5-5
cdr3_nt: TGTGCCAGCAGCCACGAACGGGACATCTACACAGATACGCAGTATTTT
cdr3_aa: CASSHERDIYTDTQYF

clone_size: .
d_call: .
cdr3_length: 14
j_call: TRBJ2-2
v_call: TRBV27
cdr3_nt: TGTGCCAGCAGTTTAGTTCGGAACACCGGGGAGCTGTTTTTT
cdr3_aa: CASSLVRNTGELFF

clone_size: .
d_call: TRBD1
cdr3_length: 14
j_call: TRBJ1-2
v_call: TRBV29-1
cdr3_nt: TGCAGCGTTGAAGAAGACAGGGGGAACTATGGCTACACCTTC
cdr3_aa: CSVEEDRGNYGYTF

clone_size: .
d_call: .
cdr3_length: 15
j_call: TRBJ2-3
v_call: TRBV5-6
cdr3_nt: TGTGCCAGCAGTTTCGGACCGACTAACACAGATACGCAGTATTTT
cdr3_aa: CASSFGPTNTDTQYF

clone_size: .
d_call: .
cdr3_length: 14
j_call: TRBJ1-6
v_call: TRBV7-9
cdr3_nt: TGTGCCAGCAGCCCCGGGGGGGGCAACTCACCCCTCCACTTT
cdr3_aa: CASSPGGGNSPLHF

clone_size: .
d_call: TRBD1
cdr3_length: 17
j_call: TRBJ1-5
v_call: TRBV5-6
cdr3_nt: TGTGCCAGCAGCTTACGACAGGGGCGGTATAGCAATCAGCCCCAGCATTTT
cdr3_aa: CASSLRQGRYSNQPQHF

clone_size: .
d_call: .
cdr3_length: 15
j_call: TRBJ1-4
v_call: TRBV7-2
cdr3_nt: TGTGCCAGCAGCTTACGTCCAGGCCCCAATGAAAAACTGTTTTTT
cdr3_aa: CASSLRPGPNEKLFF

clone_size: once
d_call: .
cdr3_length: 14
j_call: TRBJ1-1
v_call: TRBV29-1
cdr3_nt: TGCAGCGTTTCGACTCAGGGAGGAGGGACTGAAGCTTTCTTT
cdr3_aa: CSVSTQGGGTEAFF

clone_size: .
d_call: TRBD1
cdr3_length: 15
j_call: TRBJ2-2
v_call: TRBV20-1
cdr3_nt: TGCAGTGCTAGTAGAGGACAGGGGTATACCGGGGAGCTGTTTTTT
cdr3_aa: CSASRGQGYTGELFF

clone_size: .
d_call: .
cdr3_length: 14
j_call: TRBJ1-2
v_call: TRBV14
cdr3_nt: TGTGCCAGCAGCCAAGTCCAGGGTTTGTTTGGCTACACCTTC
cdr3_aa: CASSQVQGLFGYTF

clone_size: .
d_call: .
cdr3_length: 16
j_call: TRBJ2-5
v_call: TRBV7-2
cdr3_nt: TGTGCCAGCAGCTTAGATTCGGGGTTGGACCAAGAGACCCAGTACTTC
cdr3_aa: CASSLDSGLDQETQYF

clone_size: once
d_call: .
cdr3_length: 11
j_call: TRBJ1-4
v_call: TRBV29-1
cdr3_nt: TGCAGCGGACTCCAGGGGGAAAAACTGTTTTTT
cdr3_aa: CSGLQGEKLFF

clone_size: .
d_call: .
cdr3_length: 15
j_call: TRBJ2-5
v_call: TRBV7-9
cdr3_nt: TGTGCCAGCAGCTCCCCCGTGCAGGGCCGGGAGACCCAGTACTTC
cdr3_aa: CASSSPVQGRETQYF

clone_size: once
d_call: .
cdr3_length: 11
j_call: TRBJ1-3
v_call: TRBV27
cdr3_nt: TGTGCCAGCGCCGAGGGAAACACCATATATTTT
cdr3_aa: CASAEGNTIYF

clone_size: .
d_call: .
cdr3_length: 16
j_call: TRBJ2-5
v_call: TRBV5-5
cdr3_nt: TGTGCCAGCACGTCACGCAAAGGAGGGGTAAAAGAGACCCAGTACTTC
cdr3_aa: CASTSRKGGVKETQYF

clone_size: few
d_call: .
cdr3_length: 14
j_call: TRBJ1-1
v_call: TRBV7-9
cdr3_nt: TGTGCCAGCAGCTTAGGGAGGGGAAACACTGAAGCTTTCTTT
cdr3_aa: CASSLGRGNTEAFF

clone_size: .
d_call: .
cdr3_length: 11
j_call: TRBJ2-5
v_call: TRBV6-5
cdr3_nt: TGTGCCAGCAGGCGTAAAGAGACCCAGTACTTC
cdr3_aa: CASRRKETQYF

clone_size: .
d_call: .
cdr3_length: 12
j_call: TRBJ2-7
v_call: TRBV6-5
cdr3_nt: TGTGCCAGCAAATGGACAGCCTACGAGCAGTACTTC
cdr3_aa: CASKWTAYEQYF

clone_size: once
d_call: .
cdr3_length: 12
j_call: TRBJ1-2
v_call: TRBV12-3/TRBV12-4
cdr3_nt: TGTGCCAGCAGTTTTAATTCCCGGGGCTACACCTTC
cdr3_aa: CASSFNSRGYTF

clone_size: .
d_call: .
cdr3_length: 13
j_call: TRBJ1-5
v_call: TRBV30
cdr3_nt: TGTGCCTGGAGTGTACTGGGCAATCAGCCCCAGCATTTT
cdr3_aa: CAWSVLGNQPQHF

clone_size: few
d_call: TRBD1
cdr3_length: 15
j_call: TRBJ2-2
v_call: TRBV5-1
cdr3_nt: TGCGCCAGCAGCAAGACAGGGGAAGTGACCGGGGAGCTGTTTTTT
cdr3_aa: CASSKTGEVTGELFF

clone_size: few
d_call: .
cdr3_length: 15
j_call: TRBJ2-7
v_call: TRBV4-2
cdr3_nt: TGTGCCAGCAGCCAAGGGTACTCTCTCATCTACGAGCAGTACTTC
cdr3_aa: CASSQGYSLIYEQYF

clone_size: .
d_call: TRBD2
cdr3_length: 14
j_call: TRBJ2-5
v_call: TRBV19
cdr3_nt: TGTGCCAGTAGTATAGGCGGGGGCCAAGAGACCCAGTACTTC
cdr3_aa: CASSIGGGQETQYF

clone_size: once
d_call: .
cdr3_length: 14
j_call: TRBJ1-1
v_call: TRBV18
cdr3_nt: TGTGCCAGCTCACCAGGACAGTCTAACACTGAAGCTTTCTTT
cdr3_aa: CASSPGQSNTEAFF

clone_size: .
d_call: .
cdr3_length: 12
j_call: TRBJ2-5
v_call: TRBV7-8
cdr3_nt: TGTGCCAGCAGCCCCACTGGAGAGACCCAGTACTTC
cdr3_aa: CASSPTGETQYF

clone_size: .
d_call: .
cdr3_length: 13
j_call: TRBJ1-1
v_call: TRBV3-1/TRBV3-2
cdr3_nt: TGTGCCAGCAAGAGGGAGAGGAACACTGAAGCTTTCTTT
cdr3_aa: CASKRERNTEAFF

clone_size: .
d_call: TRBD1
cdr3_length: 16
j_call: TRBJ2-3
v_call: TRBV5-1
cdr3_nt: TGCGCCAGCAGCTTGCCCCGGACAGGGGGCACAGATACGCAGTATTTT
cdr3_aa: CASSLPRTGGTDTQYF

clone_size: .
d_call: TRBD2
cdr3_length: 15
j_call: TRBJ2-5
v_call: TRBV5-1
cdr3_nt: TGCGCCAGCAGCTTGGTCGCTAGCGGGAAAGAGACCCAGTACTTC
cdr3_aa: CASSLVASGKETQYF

clone_size: .
d_call: .
cdr3_length: 14
j_call: TRBJ2-5
v_call: TRBV2
cdr3_nt: TGTGCCAGCAGCCATGTTGGGGGGAAAGAGACCCAGTACTTC
cdr3_aa: CASSHVGGKETQYF

clone_size: once
d_call: TRBD2
cdr3_length: 13
j_call: TRBJ2-3
v_call: TRBV30
cdr3_nt: TGTGCCTGGAGCACCGGGGAGGGAGATACGCAGTATTTT
cdr3_aa: CAWSTGEGDTQYF

clone_size: .
d_call: .
cdr3_length: 12
j_call: TRBJ1-3
v_call: TRBV28
cdr3_nt: TGTGCCAGCAAAGGGGCCGGAAACACCATATATTTT
cdr3_aa: CASKGAGNTIYF

clone_size: .
d_call: TRBD1
cdr3_length: 15
j_call: TRBJ1-3
v_call: TRBV28
cdr3_nt: TGTGCCAGCATCTTAGCAGGGGGCAGAGGAAACACCATATATTTT
cdr3_aa: CASILAGGRGNTIYF

clone_size: .
d_call: .
cdr3_length: 14
j_call: TRBJ1-2
v_call: TRBV2
cdr3_nt: TGTGCCAGCAGGGTAGGGGCAGGCTGGGATGGCTACACCTTC
cdr3_aa: CASRVGAGWDGYTF

clone_size: .
d_call: .
cdr3_length: 13
j_call: TRBJ1-1
v_call: TRBV29-1
cdr3_nt: TGCAGCGTTGACAGGGGTCAGAACACTGAAGCTTTCTTT
cdr3_aa: CSVDRGQNTEAFF

clone_size: once
d_call: .
cdr3_length: 11
j_call: TRBJ1-2
v_call: TRBV11-2
cdr3_nt: TGTGCCAGCAGCCAACAGGGATCCCACACCTTC
cdr3_aa: CASSQQGSHTF

clone_size: .
d_call: .
cdr3_length: 16
j_call: TRBJ2-2
v_call: TRBV24-1
cdr3_nt: TGTGCCACCAGTCCCCCGGGCGGGGAGGCCACCGGGGAGCTGTTTTTT
cdr3_aa: CATSPPGGEATGELFF

clone_size: few
d_call: .
cdr3_length: 14
j_call: TRBJ2-5
v_call: TRBV5-1
cdr3_nt: TGCGCCAGCAGCTTGGGAGCATCCCAAGAGACCCAGTACTTC
cdr3_aa: CASSLGASQETQYF

clone_size: .
d_call: .
cdr3_length: 14
j_call: TRBJ2-4
v_call: TRBV5-6
cdr3_nt: TGTGCCAGCAGCTTGGCGTCAGGGTGGAACATTCAGTACTTC
cdr3_aa: CASSLASGWNIQYF

clone_size: .
d_call: TRBD2
cdr3_length: 15
j_call: TRBJ2-2
v_call: TRBV2
cdr3_nt: TGTGCCACGGGACTAGCGGGAGTAACGAACGGGGAGCTGTTTTTT
cdr3_aa: CATGLAGVTNGELFF

clone_size: .
d_call: .
cdr3_length: 15
j_call: TRBJ2-5
v_call: TRBV28
cdr3_nt: TGTGCCAGCAGCGGTGGGGGCGCGGAGCGAGAGACCCAGTACTTC
cdr3_aa: CASSGGGAERETQYF

clone_size: .
d_call: TRBD1
cdr3_length: 14
j_call: TRBJ2-7
v_call: TRBV6-6
cdr3_nt: TGTGCCAGCAGTTACGGGACAGGGGTTGACGAGCAGTACTTC
cdr3_aa: CASSYGTGVDEQYF

clone_size: .
d_call: .
cdr3_length: 14
j_call: TRBJ2-7
v_call: TRBV10-3
cdr3_nt: TGTGCCATCAGTGAGATTCGGGATCCCTACGAGCAGTACTTC
cdr3_aa: CAISEIRDPYEQYF

clone_size: .
d_call: .
cdr3_length: 12
j_call: TRBJ1-5
v_call: TRBV15
cdr3_nt: TGTGCCACCAGCAGAGCTGATCAGCCCCAGCATTTT
cdr3_aa: CATSRADQPQHF

clone_size: .
d_call: .
cdr3_length: 12
j_call: TRBJ2-7
v_call: TRBV5-1
cdr3_nt: TGCGCCAGCAGCCCGCAGGGGAACGAGCAGTACTTC
cdr3_aa: CASSPQGNEQYF

clone_size: .
d_call: TRBD2
cdr3_length: 15
j_call: TRBJ2-2
v_call: TRBV24-1
cdr3_nt: TGTGCCACCAGTGGACTAGCGGGAGGAGCCGGGGAGCTGTTTTTT
cdr3_aa: CATSGLAGGAGELFF

clone_size: few
d_call: .
cdr3_length: 13
j_call: TRBJ1-6
v_call: TRBV11-2
cdr3_nt: TGTGCCAGCAGCCGCGTGAGGAGTTCACCCCTCCACTTT
cdr3_aa: CASSRVRSSPLHF